This entry features one TCR beta chain sequence. Its specificity is unknown. CDR3 length: 15 residues. V was clipped by 6 bases and J by 3 bases; unmatched bases: 9. Germline V gene sequence: CDR1 MNHEY, CDR2 SVGAGI. The data belong to a study of cytomegalovirus exposure and HLA in healthy donors. It was with 60 Vbeta and 13 Jbeta primers that the PCR ran. The assay was immunoSEQ multiplex PCR, and TCRdb's table has in-frame clones only and misses some. This sample carries approximately 160,000 clones, more than 65% of them seen once, and the ten largest clones take under 1.5%. Whole-study findings and limits: An analysis was carried out later, and it reportedly showed fewer N-insertions in an Asian-associated ancestry cluster than the 666-donor mean. When analyzed later, a missense DCLRE1C variant was found to be linked to TCR beta V- and J-gene trimming.

The receptor was derived from a man aged 45-65 years in good health and CMV-seropositive. Specimen: PBMCs. This chain uses TRBV6-5 with TRBJ1-2; TRBD1 matches at 8 bases. The CDR3 protein is CASRADRGGYYGYTF. In DNA, the CDR3 is TGTGCCAGCAGGGCAGACAGGGGCGGGTACTATGGCTACACCTTC.